The clone carrying this T cell receptor beta chain was found a few times. Germline loops: CDR1 DFQATT, CDR2 SNEGSKA (reference sequence). J was trimmed by 8 bases and V by 0 bases; bases with no gene match: 12. The CDR3 is made up of 16 amino acids. TCRdb reprocessed the RT-PCR reads with MiXCR, giving one entry per CDR3 protein. The repertoire holds about 150,000 distinct CDR3 sequences, with about 40% as singletons. The source of the sample is a study of patients and donors after allogeneic stem cell transplantation. The sequence was obtained from a human donor who was either an allogeneic HSCT recipient or a stem cell or donor lymphocyte infusion donor (not recorded which). It is not recorded whose cells these are; they may come from a transplant donor. Sequencing was carried out using blood, either unsorted or a sorted T cell fraction (not recorded which). The chain recombines TRBV20-1 with TRBJ1-4; 7 bases fit TRBD1. The CDR3 loop is CSARDISEGAGEKLFF. CDR3 bases: TGCAGTGCTAGAGATATCTCTGAGGGGGCAGGAGAAAAACTGTTTTTT.